This record concerns one T cell receptor (beta chain) sequence. The clone's antigen remains unknown. Base-call qualities are not available, and no considerably larger clone is one nucleotide away. Germline trimming amounts to 0 bases on V and 2 bases on J, with 15 as the count of junction bases outside the gene matches. For CDR1 and CDR2, the germline V gene (reference sequence) lists GTSNPN and SVGIG. The CDR3 contains 20 residues, cysteine and phenylalanine counted. CDR3 DNA only is kept here, 60 bases in frame from base 1. Genomic DNA underwent TCRB CDR3 sequencing using the immunoSEQ assay. Per the original workflow: Published virus-specific TCRB sequences were compared with patient CD8+ clones larger than 1%, and only a few matches were found. Analyses were restricted to productive TCRB rearrangements. Clonality was calculated as a Shannon entropy-based productive clonality index, and a clone was defined by a unique TCRB CDR3 sequence. Repertoire overlap between two samples was calculated from the template counts of each clone relative to total templates per sample. A correlation with a Spearman r of 0.55 to 0.75 was found between V-gene usage by flow cytometry and V-gene usage by TCRB sequencing. TCRdb mirrors the immuneACCESS table, restricted to in-frame sequences. Some clones are absent from its copies; in checked studies, under half trace to an unresolved V gene, and the reason for the others is unknown. The V and J calls and the clone size are those of that table, but D and trimming were determined from the DNA. The sample contains more than 12,000 clones, under 95% of them found a single time. Together, the top ten hold over 15% of the sample.

CD4+ and CD8+ cells were isolated by positive magnetic bead selection on an AutoMACS, and purity was checked by flow cytometry. Ficoll-Paque PLUS density gradient separation was used to isolate peripheral blood mononuclear cells. Using Nucleospin Tissue or Tissue XS kits, DNA was extracted from CD4-enriched, CD8-enriched or PBMC samples, with quantification by a Qubit 2.0 fluorometer. The data stem from a study of somatic mutations in cytotoxic T cells in rheumatoid arthritis (dated by TCRdb to 2017 to 2019). For the wider study: Patient peripheral blood (about 29 ml EDTA) was drawn right after diagnosis and before any treatment started. Sorted V beta1+ cells also underwent TCRB sequencing, and some V beta antibody-stained T-cell populations were flow-sorted at nearly 100% purity on a FACSAria II or Sony SH800. Whether expanded CD8+ T-cell clones in untreated, newly diagnosed rheumatoid arthritis carry somatic mutations was the study question, and clonality was characterized with TCRB deep sequencing. For about 60 rheumatoid arthritis patients and some 20 healthy controls, TCRB deep sequencing was carried out. Median age was essentially the same in the patient group and the control group.

Overall study results and their limits: In about an eighth of the roughly 65 patients the largest CD8+ clone exceeded 20% of CD8+ cells, and several identical CD8+ TCRB sequences were shared between blood and synovial fluid. Rheumatoid arthritis patients and age-matched healthy controls did not significantly differ in CD8+ T-cell clonality. CD8+ clonality increased with age in patients (Spearman r ≈ 0.46) but not in healthy controls. The slight underrepresentation of TRBV07 in patients was not corrected for multiple comparisons. It was unknown which antigens the expanded CD8+ clones targeted, and their absence from virus-specific databases did not exclude viral specificity.

The chain is encoded by TRBV30 joined to TRBJ2-3, with TRBD2 identical over 12 junction bases. Material for sequencing was CD4+ T cells sorted from blood. This TCR came from a man between 65 and 85 years old with rheumatoid arthritis. The CDR3 corresponds to CAWSVEYLLAGGLDTDTQYF. The nucleotide sequence is TGTGCCTGGAGTGTAGAGTACTTGCTAGCGGGAGGGTTGGACACAGATACGCAGTATTTT.